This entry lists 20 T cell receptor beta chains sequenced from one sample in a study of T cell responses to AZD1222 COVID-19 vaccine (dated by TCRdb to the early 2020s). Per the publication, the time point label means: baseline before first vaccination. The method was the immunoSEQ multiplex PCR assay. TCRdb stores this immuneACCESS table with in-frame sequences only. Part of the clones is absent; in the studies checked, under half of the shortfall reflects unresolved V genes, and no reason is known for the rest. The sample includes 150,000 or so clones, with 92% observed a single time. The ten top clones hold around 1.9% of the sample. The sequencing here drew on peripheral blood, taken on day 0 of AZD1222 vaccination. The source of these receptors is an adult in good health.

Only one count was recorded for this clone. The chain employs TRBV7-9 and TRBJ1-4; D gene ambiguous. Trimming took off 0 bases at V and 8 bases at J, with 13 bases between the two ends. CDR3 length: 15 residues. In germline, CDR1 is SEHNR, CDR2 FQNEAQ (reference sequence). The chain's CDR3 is CASSLAPLPGEKLFF. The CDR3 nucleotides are TGTGCCAGCAGCTTAGCGCCACTCCCGGGGGAAAAACTGTTTTTT. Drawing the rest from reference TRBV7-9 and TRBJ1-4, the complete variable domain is DTGVSQNPRHKITKRGQNVTFRCDPISEHNRLYWYRQTLGQGPEFLTYFQNEAQLEKSRLLSDRFSAERPKGSFSTLEIQRTEQGDSAMYLCASSLAPLPGEKLFFGSGTQLSVL.

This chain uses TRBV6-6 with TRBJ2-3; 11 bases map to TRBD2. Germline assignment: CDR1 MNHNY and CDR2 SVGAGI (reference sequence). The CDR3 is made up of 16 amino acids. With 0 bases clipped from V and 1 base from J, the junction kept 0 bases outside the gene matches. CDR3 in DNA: TGTGCCAGCAGTTACTCACTAGCGGGGGGCACAGATACGCAGTATTTT. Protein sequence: CASSYSLAGGTDTQYF.

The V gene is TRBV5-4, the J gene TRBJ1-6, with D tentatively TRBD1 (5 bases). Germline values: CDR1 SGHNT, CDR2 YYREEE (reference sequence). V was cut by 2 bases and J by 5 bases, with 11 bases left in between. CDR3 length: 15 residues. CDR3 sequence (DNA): TGTGCCAGCAGCTTAGGGGTCCTTGATAATTCACCCCTCCACTTT. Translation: CASSLGVLDNSPLHF.

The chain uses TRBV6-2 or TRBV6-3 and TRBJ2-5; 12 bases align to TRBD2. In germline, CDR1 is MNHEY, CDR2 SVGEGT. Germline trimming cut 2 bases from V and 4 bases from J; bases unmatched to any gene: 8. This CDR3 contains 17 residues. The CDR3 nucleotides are TGTGCCAGCAGTTACCCTAGCGGGGGGGCCGGGTCAGAGACCCAGTACTTC. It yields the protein CASSYPSGGAGSETQYF.

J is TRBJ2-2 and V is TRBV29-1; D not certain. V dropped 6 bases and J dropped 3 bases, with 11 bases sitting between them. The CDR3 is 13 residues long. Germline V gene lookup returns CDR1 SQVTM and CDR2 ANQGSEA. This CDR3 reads CSVSQPDTGELFF. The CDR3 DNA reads TGCAGCGTGAGTCAACCCGACACCGGGGAGCTGTTTTTT.

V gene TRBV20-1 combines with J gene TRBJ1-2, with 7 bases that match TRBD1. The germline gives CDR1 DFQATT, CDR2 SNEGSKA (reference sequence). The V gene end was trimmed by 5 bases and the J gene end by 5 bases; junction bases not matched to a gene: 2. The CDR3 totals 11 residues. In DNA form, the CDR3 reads TGCAGTGCTCACAGGGGATATGGCTACACCTTC. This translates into CSAHRGYGYTF.

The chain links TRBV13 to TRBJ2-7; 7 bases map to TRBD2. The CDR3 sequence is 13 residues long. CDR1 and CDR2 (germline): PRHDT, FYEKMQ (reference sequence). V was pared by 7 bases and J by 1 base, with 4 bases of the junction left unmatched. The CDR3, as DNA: TGTGCCAGCACCCTCGGGAGGTCCTACGAGCAGTACTTC. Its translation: CASTLGRSYEQYF.

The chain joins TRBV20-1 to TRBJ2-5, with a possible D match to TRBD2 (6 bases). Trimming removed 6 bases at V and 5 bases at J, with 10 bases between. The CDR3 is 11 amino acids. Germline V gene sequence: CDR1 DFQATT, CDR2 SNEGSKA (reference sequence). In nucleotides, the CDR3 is TGCAGTGCGGACTACGGCGAGACCCAGTACTTC. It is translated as CSADYGETQYF.

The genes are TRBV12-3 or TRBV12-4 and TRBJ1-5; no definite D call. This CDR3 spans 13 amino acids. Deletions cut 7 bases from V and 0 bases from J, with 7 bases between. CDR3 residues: CASTSNSNQPQHF. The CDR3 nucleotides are TGTGCCAGCACCTCCAATAGCAATCAGCCCCAGCATTTT.

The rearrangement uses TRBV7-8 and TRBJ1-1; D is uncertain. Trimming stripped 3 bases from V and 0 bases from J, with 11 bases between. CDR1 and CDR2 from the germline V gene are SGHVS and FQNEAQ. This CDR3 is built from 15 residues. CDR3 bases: TGTGCCAGCAGCTTGAGTCAGGCTATGAACACTGAAGCTTTCTTT. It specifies CASSLSQAMNTEAFF. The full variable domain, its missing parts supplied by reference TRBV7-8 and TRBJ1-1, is GAGVSQSPRYKVAKRGQDVALRCDPISGHVSLFWYQQALGQGPEFLTYFQNEAQLDKSGLPSDRFFAERPEGSVSTLKIQRTQQEDSAVYLCASSLSQAMNTEAFFGQGTRLTVV.

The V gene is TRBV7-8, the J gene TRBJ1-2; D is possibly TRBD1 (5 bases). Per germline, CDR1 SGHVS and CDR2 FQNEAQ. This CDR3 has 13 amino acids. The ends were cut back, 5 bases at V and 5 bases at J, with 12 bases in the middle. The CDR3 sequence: CASSRGRGYGYTF. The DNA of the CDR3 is TGTGCCAGCAGCCGGGGGAGGGGATATGGCTACACCTTC. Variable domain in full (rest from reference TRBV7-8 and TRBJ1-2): GAGVSQSPRYKVAKRGQDVALRCDPISGHVSLFWYQQALGQGPEFLTYFQNEAQLDKSGLPSDRFFAERPEGSVSTLKIQRTQQEDSAVYLCASSRGRGYGYTFGSGTRLTVV.

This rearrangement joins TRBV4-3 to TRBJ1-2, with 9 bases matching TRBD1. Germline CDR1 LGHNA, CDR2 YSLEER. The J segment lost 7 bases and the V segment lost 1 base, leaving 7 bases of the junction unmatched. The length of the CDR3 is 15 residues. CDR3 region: CASSQATGGGSGYTF. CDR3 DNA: TGCGCCAGCAGCCAAGCTACAGGGGGCGGGTCTGGCTACACCTTC.

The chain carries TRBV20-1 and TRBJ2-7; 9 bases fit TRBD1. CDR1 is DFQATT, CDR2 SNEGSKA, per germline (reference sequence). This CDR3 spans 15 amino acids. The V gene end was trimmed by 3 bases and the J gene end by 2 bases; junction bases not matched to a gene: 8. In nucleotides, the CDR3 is TGCAGTGCTAGTCGGGGAGGGACAGGGACCTACGAGCAGTACTTC. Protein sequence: CSASRGGTGTYEQYF.

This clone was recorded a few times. The CDR3 nucleotides are TGTGCCAGCAGCCCGAGGAGTACCTTCTACGAGCAGTACTTC. It specifies CASSPRSTFYEQYF. The chain carries TRBV7-8 and TRBJ2-7; D is unclear. Germline V gene lookup returns CDR1 SGHVS and CDR2 FQNEAQ. Trimming pared 5 bases from V and 3 bases from J, leaving 14 bases between. The CDR3 sequence is 14 residues long.

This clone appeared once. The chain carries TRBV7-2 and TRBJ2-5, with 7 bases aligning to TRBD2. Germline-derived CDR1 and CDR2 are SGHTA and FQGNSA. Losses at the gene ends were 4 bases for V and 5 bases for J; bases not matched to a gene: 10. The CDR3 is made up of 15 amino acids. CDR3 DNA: TGTGCCAGCAGCTACGGGACTGTCGGGGGGGAGACCCAGTACTTC. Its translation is CASSYGTVGGETQYF.

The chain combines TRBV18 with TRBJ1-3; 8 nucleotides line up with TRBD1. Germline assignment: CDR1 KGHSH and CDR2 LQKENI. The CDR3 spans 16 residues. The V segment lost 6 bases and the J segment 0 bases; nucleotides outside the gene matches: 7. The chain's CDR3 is CASSTSQGGSGNTIYF. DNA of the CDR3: TGTGCCAGCTCGACATCACAGGGGGGCTCTGGAAACACCATATATTTT.

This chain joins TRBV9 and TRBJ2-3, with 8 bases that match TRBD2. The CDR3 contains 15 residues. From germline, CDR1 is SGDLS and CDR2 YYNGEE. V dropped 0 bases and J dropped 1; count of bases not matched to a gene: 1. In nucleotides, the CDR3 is TGTGCCAGCAGCGTAGAGACTAGCGGCACAGATACGCAGTATTTT. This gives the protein CASSVETSGTDTQYF.

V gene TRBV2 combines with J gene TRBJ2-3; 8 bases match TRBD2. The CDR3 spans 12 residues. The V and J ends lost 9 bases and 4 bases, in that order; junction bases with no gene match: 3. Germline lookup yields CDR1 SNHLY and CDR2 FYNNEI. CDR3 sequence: CARSGGADTQYF. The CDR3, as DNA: TGTGCCAGAAGCGGGGGCGCAGATACGCAGTATTTT.

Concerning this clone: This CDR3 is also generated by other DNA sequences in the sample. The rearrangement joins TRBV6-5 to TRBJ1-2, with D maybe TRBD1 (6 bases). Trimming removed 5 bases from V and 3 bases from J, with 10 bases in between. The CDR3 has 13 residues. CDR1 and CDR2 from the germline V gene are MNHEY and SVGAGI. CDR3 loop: CASSRTADYGYTF. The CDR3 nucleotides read TGTGCCAGCAGTAGGACAGCTGACTATGGCTACACCTTC.

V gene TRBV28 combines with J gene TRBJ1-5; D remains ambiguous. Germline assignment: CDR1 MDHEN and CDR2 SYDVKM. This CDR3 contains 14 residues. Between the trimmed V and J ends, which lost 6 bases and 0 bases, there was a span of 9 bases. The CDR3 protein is CASRLTVSNQPQHF. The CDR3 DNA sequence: TGTGCCAGCAGGTTGACGGTTAGCAATCAGCCCCAGCATTTT.